The T cell receptor beta chain under discussion was sequenced for a study of T cell responses to AZD1222 COVID-19 vaccine (dated by TCRdb to about 2021). The study in broad terms: Because spike-specific TCR depth and breadth did not differ between the two schedules, AZD1222 recipients who got a second dose at roughly 4 weeks were pooled with those who got a second dose at roughly 12 weeks. A total of around 240 trial participants underwent TCR sequencing, of whom nearly 210 had received two doses of AZD1222 and some 26 had received two doses of the MenACWY control vaccine. Enrollment into the trials was organized by age into subgroups of 18-55, 56-69 and 70-plus years, and those subgroups contained about 160, 30 and 59 TCR-sequenced participants, respectively. What the research found in general, with its limitations: Conclusions about previously exposed vaccinees were limited because only six or seven AZD1222 recipients were SARS-CoV-2 seropositive at baseline. Epitopes outside the regions mutated in the B.1.351 and B.1.1.7 variants were reportedly recognized by nearly half of the unique spike-specific TCRs. In the small 56-69-year group, the increase in depth fell short of significance, most likely because of low power. Participants were mostly white British, with more females than males. The authors suggested clonal diversity may have been underestimated. After two AZD1222 doses, both the breadth and the depth of spike-specific TCRs were significantly higher than at day 0 and than in MenACWY recipients. The vaccine-associated CD4 TCRs covered the entire spike protein, and the dominant responses fell in regions 160-218 and 743-854. Because no samples from the day 14 peak response were available, repertoires could be characterized only after the peak T cell response.

The junction shows trimming of 7 bases on V and 5 bases on J, plus 15 bases between the germline ends. Sequences MDHEN (CDR1) and SYDVKM (CDR2) are obtained from the germline V gene. Including the terminal cysteine and phenylalanine, the CDR3 comprises 14 residues. The only DNA kept is the CDR3, 42 bases in frame from the first base. The CDR3 regions of human TCRbeta chains were analyzed by immunosequencing. The paper's processing steps were these. Repertoire TCRs were matched against a reference library of SARS-CoV-2-specific TCRs generated with the MIRA antigen-specificity platform. Breadth was defined as the fraction of unique TCRs that were SARS-CoV-2-associated, and depth was defined as the fraction of total T cells that were SARS-CoV-2-associated. Using the MIRA data, each spike-specific TCR was assigned both to the spike region to which the TCR was reactive and to a CD4 or CD8 class. Log10-transformed breadth and depth values were compared by one-way ANOVA with Sidak's multiple comparisons tests. TCRdb obtained this table from immuneACCESS and retained in-frame rearrangements with V and J assigned. These tables miss some clones; where compared with another copy, unresolved V genes account for less than half of the shortfall, and the remainder is unexplained. V and J calls and clone size come straight from that table; D and trimming were deduced from the DNA. The sample table records over 100,000 clones; approximately 91% of these occur just once. The biggest ten clones account for roughly 4.5% of the sample.

Of note for this clone: Its antigen target is currently unknown. Base quality data are lacking; no much larger clone is found one base away.

The time point tag for this specimen amounts to: baseline before first vaccination. Vaccinee samples came from UK trials COV001 and COV002, including a single-blind randomized controlled phase 2/3 trial of AZD1222 (ChAdOx1 nCoV-19) in healthy adults. For TCRbeta chain sequencing, PBMC samples were collected from trial participants at day 0 and at day 28 after the second dose. The chain joins TRBV28 to TRBJ1-5, and possibly TRBD1, on 6 matching bases. This receptor was obtained from an adult in good health. The specimen comprised peripheral blood, sampled on day 0 of AZD1222 vaccination. The CDR3 protein: CASIKGVVDQPQHF. The nucleotide sequence reads as follows: TGTGCCAGCATCAAGGGGGTTGTAGATCAGCCCCAGCATTTT.